This T cell receptor beta chain was documented in a study of T cell responses to AZD1222 COVID-19 vaccine. Study-wide points: Repertoire sampling happened only post peak T cell response. Donors, mostly white British, included more females; clonal diversity was possibly underestimated. Only five or six AZD1222 recipients were seropositive at baseline.

Germline V lookup: CDR1 MNHNS, CDR2 SASEGT. The CDR3 runs 19 residues. The ends lost 4 bases at V and 1 base at J; junction bases unmatched: 12. With regard to this clone: Its antigen remains unknown.

The data were produced by immunoSEQ multiplex PCR, yet TCRdb's version contains in-frame clones alone and is incomplete. This table has 120,000 or so clones, 80% to 90% appearing once. The chain links TRBV6-1 to TRBJ2-7, with TRBD2 matching 14 bases. The sequence was obtained from an adult in good health. This material consisted of peripheral blood, taken on day 0 of MenACWY control vaccination. The CDR3 reads CASSGRKGLAGVDSYEQYF. CDR3 nucleotide sequence: TGTGCCAGCAGTGGTCGAAAGGGACTAGCGGGAGTCGATTCCTACGAGCAGTACTTC.